This T cell receptor beta chain was sequenced in a study of blood T cell repertoires in COVID-19. The data were produced by immunoSEQ multiplex PCR, yet TCRdb's version contains in-frame clones alone and is incomplete. Here the sample spans about 380,000 clones, roughly 87% being singletons. With 4 bases removed from V and 2 bases from J, the gap between germline ends came to 19 bases. The CDR3 has 17 amino acids. From germline, CDR1 is SGHTA and CDR2 FQGNSA. This clone was seen only once. The genes are TRBV7-2 and TRBJ2-3; tentatively, D is TRBD2 (6 bases). The sequenced sample consisted of PBMCs or T cells enriched from blood (not recorded which). This sequence was found in a woman aged 25 to 39 who had recovered from COVID-19. In DNA, the CDR3 is TGTGCCAGCAGCTCCCCAGGACTACGTATCCTCACAGATACGCAGTATTTT. This gives the protein CASSSPGLRILTDTQYF.